This TCR beta chain was profiled in a study of blood T cell repertoires in COVID-19. Study as a whole: Samples representing acute and convalescent COVID-19 were sourced from the United States, Italy and Spain. T cells, B-cell-depleted T cells, or PBMCs provided the cDNA or gDNA that served as material.

Germline loops: CDR1 SNHLY, CDR2 FYNNEI. The V segment lost 3 bases and the J segment 2 bases; nucleotides outside the gene matches: 7. The CDR3 totals 16 residues. As handled by the study authors: Amplified reference gene primers provided the basis for estimating nucleated cell counts. This table comes from immunoSEQ multiplex PCR, and its TCRdb copy is limited to in-frame clones, with some not included. V, J and clone size reflect that table, while D and trimming were determined from the DNA. This repertoire shows about 21,000 clones, around 89% found once; its top ten account for 5% to 6.5%. This chain joins TRBV2 and TRBJ2-4; 7 bases map to TRBD2. What was sequenced was peripheral blood. The TCR was taken from a human donor in a cohort sampled during active COVID-19. As DNA, the CDR3 is TGTGCCAGCAGTGAGAATCAGGGAGGGCCCAAAAACATTCAGTACTTC. It codes for CASSENQGGPKNIQYF.